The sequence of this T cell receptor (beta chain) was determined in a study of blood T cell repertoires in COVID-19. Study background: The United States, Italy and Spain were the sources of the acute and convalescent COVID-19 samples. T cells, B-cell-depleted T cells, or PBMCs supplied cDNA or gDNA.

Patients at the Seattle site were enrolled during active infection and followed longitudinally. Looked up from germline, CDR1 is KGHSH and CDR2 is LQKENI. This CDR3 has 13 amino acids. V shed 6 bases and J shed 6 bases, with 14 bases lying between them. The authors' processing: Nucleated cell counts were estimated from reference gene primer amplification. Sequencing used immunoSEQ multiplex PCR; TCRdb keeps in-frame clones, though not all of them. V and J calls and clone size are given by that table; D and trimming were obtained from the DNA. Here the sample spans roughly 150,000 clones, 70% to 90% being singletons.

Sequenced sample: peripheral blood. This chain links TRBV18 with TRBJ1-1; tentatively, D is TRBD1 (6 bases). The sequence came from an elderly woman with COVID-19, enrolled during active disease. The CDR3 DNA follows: TGTGCCAGCTCCCCAACAGGGTCCCCTGAAGCTTTCTTT. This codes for CASSPTGSPEAFF.